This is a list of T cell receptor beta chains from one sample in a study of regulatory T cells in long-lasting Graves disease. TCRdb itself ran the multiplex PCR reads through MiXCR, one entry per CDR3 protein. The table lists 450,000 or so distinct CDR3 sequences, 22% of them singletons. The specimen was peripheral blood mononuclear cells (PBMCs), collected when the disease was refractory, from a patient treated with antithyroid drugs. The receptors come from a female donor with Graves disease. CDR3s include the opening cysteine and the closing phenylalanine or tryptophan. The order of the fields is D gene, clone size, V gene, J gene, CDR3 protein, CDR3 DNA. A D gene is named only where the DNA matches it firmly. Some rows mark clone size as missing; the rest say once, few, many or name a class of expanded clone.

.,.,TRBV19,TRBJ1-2,CASTTGGIEGYTF,TGTGCCAGTACCACGGGGGGCATAGAAGGCTACACCTTC
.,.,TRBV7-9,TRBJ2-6,CAILLLGGQTNSGANVLAF,TGTGCCATCCTGTTACTCGGGGGACAGACTAACTCTGGGGCCAACGTCCTGGCTTTC
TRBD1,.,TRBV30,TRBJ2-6,CAWSPAVGGSSGANVLTF,TGTGCCTGGAGTCCCGCAGTAGGGGGCAGCTCTGGGGCCAACGTCCTGACTTTC
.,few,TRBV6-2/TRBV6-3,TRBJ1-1,CASSSYPRASEAFF,TGTGCCAGCAGTTCCTACCCCCGGGCCTCGGAAGCTTTCTTT
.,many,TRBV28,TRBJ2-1,CASSRAAGGSYNEQFF,TGTGCCAGCAGTCGGGCCGCCGGGGGCTCCTACAATGAGCAGTTCTTC
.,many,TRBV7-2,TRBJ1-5,CASSLAQRGSNQPQHF,TGTGCCAGCAGCTTAGCCCAGAGAGGGTCCAATCAGCCCCAGCATTTT
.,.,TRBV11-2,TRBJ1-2,CASSGRGYGYTF,TGTGCCAGCAGCGGGCGGGGTTATGGCTACACCTTC
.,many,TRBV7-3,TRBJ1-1,CASSLGASPFAEAFF,TGTGCCAGCAGCTTAGGAGCTTCCCCTTTCGCTGAAGCTTTCTTT
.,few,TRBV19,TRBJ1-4,CASSSPRGVGEKLFF,TGTGCCAGTAGTAGCCCGCGGGGGGTAGGCGAAAAACTGTTTTTT
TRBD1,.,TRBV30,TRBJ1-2,CAWSRDRGRYGYTF,TGTGCCTGGAGTAGGGACAGGGGGAGATATGGCTACACCTTC
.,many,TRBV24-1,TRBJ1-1,CATSVPGANEAFF,TGTGCCACCAGTGTCCCAGGGGCAAATGAAGCTTTCTTT
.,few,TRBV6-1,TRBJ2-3,CASTLSDTDTQYF,TGTGCCAGCACCCTCTCGGACACAGATACGCAGTATTTT
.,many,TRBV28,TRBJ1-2,CASSRQGRGYGYTF,TGTGCCAGCAGCCGCCAGGGCAGGGGATATGGCTACACCTTC
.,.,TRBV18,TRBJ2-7,CASSDITYEQYF,TGTGCCAGCTCGGACATTACTTACGAGCAGTACTTC
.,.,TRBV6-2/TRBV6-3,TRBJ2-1,CASSILTIDEQFF,TGTGCCAGCAGTATCCTTACTATCGATGAGCAGTTCTTC
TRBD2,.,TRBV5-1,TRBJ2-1,CASNHLAGGYNEQFF,TGCGCCAGCAACCATCTAGCGGGAGGGTACAATGAGCAGTTCTTC
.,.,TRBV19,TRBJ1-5,CASSIVGDSNQPQHF,TGTGCCAGTAGTATAGTGGGAGATAGCAATCAGCCCCAGCATTTT
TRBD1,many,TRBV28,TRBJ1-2,CASSQPYRGGTF,TGTGCCAGCAGCCAACCATACAGGGGAGGCACCTTC
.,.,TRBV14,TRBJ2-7,CASSLFGGYEQYF,TGTGCCAGCAGCCTTTTCGGGGGTTACGAGCAGTACTTC
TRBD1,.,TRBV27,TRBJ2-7,CASSFGQGAGEQYF,TGTGCCAGCAGTTTTGGTCAGGGGGCAGGGGAGCAGTACTTC
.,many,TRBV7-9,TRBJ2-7,CASSSSGYEQYF,TGTGCCAGCAGCTCCTCAGGGTACGAGCAGTACTTC
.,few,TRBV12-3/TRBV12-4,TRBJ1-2,CASSVSSQMGSSNINYGYTF,TGTGCCAGCAGCGTAAGTTCGCAGATGGGCAGCTCAAACATAAACTATGGCTACACCTTC
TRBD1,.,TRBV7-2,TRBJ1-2,CASSLSEGQGYGYTF,TGTGCCAGCAGCTTAAGCGAGGGACAGGGCTATGGCTACACCTTC
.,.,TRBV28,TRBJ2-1,CASSAPRAYLSNYNEQFF,TGTGCCAGCAGTGCCCCCCGGGCATACCTTTCAAATTACAATGAGCAGTTCTTC